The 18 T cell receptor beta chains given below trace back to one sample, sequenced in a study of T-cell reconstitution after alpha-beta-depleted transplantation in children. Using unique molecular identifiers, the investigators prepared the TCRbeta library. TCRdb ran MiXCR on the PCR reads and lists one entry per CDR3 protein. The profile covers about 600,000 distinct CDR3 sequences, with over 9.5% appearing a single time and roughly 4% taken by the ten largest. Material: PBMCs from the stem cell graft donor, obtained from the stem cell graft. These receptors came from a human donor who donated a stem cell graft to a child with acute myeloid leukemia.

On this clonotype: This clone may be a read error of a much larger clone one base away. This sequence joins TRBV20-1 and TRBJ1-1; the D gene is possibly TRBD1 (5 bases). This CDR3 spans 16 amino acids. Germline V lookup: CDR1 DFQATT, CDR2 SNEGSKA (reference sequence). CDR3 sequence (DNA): TGCAGTGCTAGAGATCACCGGGGCTCTATGAACACTGAAGCTGTCTTT. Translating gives CSARDHRGSMNTEAVF.

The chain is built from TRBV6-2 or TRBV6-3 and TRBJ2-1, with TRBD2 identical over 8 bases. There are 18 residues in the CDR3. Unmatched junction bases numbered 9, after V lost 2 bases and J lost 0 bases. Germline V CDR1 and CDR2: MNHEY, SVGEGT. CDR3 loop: CASSYPTGGSGSYNEQFF. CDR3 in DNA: TGTGCCAGCAGTTACCCTACGGGAGGGAGCGGCTCCTACAATGAGCAGTTCTTC.

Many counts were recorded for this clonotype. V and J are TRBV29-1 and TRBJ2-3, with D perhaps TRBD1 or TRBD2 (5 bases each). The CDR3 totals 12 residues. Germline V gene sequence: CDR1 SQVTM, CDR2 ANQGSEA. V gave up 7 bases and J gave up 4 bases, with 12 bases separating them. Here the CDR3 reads CSAGREADTQYF. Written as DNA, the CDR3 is TGCAGCGCGGGACGGGAAGCAGATACGCAGTATTTT.

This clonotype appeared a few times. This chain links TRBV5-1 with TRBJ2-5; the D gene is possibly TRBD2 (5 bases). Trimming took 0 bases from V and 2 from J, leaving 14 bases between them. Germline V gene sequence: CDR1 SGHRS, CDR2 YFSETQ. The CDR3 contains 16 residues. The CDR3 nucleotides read TGCGCCAGCAGCTTGGCCAGGACTGCAGAGCAAGAGACCCAGTACTTC. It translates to CASSLARTAEQETQYF.

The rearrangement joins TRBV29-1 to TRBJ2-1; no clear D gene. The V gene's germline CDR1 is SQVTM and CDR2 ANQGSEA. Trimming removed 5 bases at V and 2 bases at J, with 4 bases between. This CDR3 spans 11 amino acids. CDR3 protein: CSVFAYNEQFF. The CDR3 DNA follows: TGCAGCGTTTTCGCCTACAATGAGCAGTTCTTC.

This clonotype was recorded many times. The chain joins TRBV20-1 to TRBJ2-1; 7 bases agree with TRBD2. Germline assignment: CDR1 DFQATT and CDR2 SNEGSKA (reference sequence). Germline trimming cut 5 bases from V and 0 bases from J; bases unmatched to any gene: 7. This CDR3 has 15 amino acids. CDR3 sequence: CSAPNREDSYNEQFF. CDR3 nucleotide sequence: TGCAGTGCTCCAAACCGGGAGGACTCCTACAATGAGCAGTTCTTC.

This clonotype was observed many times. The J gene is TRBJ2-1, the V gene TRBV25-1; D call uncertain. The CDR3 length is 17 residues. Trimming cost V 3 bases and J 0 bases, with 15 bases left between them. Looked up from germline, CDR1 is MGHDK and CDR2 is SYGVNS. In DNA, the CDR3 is TGTGCCAGCAGTGATCGACCGGTGGGCCGCTCCTACAATGAGCAGTTCTTC. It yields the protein CASSDRPVGRSYNEQFF.

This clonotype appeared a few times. In DNA form, the CDR3 reads TGTGCCATCAGTGGCCGACAGGGTGACATTCAGTACTTC. Amino acids: CAISGRQGDIQYF. The chain employs TRBV10-3 and TRBJ2-4; TRBD1 agrees at 7 bases. This CDR3 is 13 amino acids long. The ends lost 4 bases at V and 8 bases at J; junction bases unmatched: 5. CDR1 ENHRY and CDR2 SYGVKD come from the germline V gene.

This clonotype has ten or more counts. CDR3: CASSRPGLSYEQYF. CDR3 sequence (DNA): TGTGCCAGCAGCCGCCCGGGGCTTTCCTACGAGCAGTACTTC. This chain uses TRBV3-1 with TRBJ2-7; TRBD1 or TRBD2 may be the D gene (5 bases each). The CDR3 sequence is 14 residues long. Germline V gives CDR1 LGHDT, CDR2 YNNKEL (reference sequence). V lost 4 bases and J lost 1, with 11 bases in between.

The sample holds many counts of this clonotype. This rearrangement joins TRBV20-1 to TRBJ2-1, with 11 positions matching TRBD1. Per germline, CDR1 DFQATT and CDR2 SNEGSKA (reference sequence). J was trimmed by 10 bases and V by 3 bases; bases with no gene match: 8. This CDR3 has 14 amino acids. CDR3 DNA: TGCAGTGCTAGGACCGGGACAGGGGGTCGGGAGCAGTTCTTC. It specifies CSARTGTGGREQFF.

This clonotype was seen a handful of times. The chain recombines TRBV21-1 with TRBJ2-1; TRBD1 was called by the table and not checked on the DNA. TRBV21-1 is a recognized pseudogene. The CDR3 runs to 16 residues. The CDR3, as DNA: TGTGCCAGCAGCAAAGGGGGACAGGGGGGAATCGATGAGCAGTTCTTC. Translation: CASSKGGQGGIDEQFF.

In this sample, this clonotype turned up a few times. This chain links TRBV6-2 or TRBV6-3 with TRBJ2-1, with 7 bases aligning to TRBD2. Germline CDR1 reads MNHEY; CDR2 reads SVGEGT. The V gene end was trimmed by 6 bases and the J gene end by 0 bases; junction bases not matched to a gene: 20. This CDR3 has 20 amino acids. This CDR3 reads CASRLSEASGVGSSYNEQFF. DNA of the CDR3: TGTGCCAGCAGATTGTCCGAGGCTAGCGGAGTGGGAAGCTCCTACAATGAGCAGTTCTTC.

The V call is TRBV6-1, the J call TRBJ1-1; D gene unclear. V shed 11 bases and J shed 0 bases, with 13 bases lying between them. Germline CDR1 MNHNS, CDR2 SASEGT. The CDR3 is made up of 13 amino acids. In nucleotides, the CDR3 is TGTGCCCGCCGTGCCGATGTGAACACTGAAGCTTTCTTT. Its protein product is CARRADVNTEAFF.

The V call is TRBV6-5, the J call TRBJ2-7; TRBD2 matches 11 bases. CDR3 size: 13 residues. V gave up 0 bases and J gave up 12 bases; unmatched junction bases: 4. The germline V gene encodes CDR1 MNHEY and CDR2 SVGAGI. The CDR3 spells CASSYSVTSGMYF. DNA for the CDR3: TGTGCCAGCAGTTACTCGGTGACTAGCGGGATGTACTTC.

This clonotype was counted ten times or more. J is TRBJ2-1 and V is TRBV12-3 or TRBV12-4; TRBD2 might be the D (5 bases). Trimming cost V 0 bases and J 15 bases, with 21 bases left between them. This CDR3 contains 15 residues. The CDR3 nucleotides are TGTGCCAGCAGTTTAGCGAGACTAACCCCGACGACACTGTTCTTC. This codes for CASSLARLTPTTLFF.

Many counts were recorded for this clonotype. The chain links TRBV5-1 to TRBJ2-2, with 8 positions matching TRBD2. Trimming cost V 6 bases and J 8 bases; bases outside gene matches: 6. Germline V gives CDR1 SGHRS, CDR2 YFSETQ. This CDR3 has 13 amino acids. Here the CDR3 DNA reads TGCGCCAGCACCCCAGCGGGAGTTGGGGAGCTGTTTTTT. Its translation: CASTPAGVGELFF.

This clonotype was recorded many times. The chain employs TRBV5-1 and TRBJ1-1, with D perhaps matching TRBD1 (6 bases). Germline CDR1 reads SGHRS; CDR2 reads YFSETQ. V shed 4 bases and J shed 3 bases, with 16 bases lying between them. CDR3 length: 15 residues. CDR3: CASSRGTGSYTEAFF. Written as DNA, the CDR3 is TGCGCCAGCAGCAGAGGTACAGGGTCGTACACTGAAGCTTTCTTT. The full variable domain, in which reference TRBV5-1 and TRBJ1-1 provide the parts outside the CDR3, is KAGVTQTPRYLIKTRGQQVTLSCSPISGHRSVSWYQQTPGQGLQFLFEYFSETQRNKGNFPGRFSGRQFSNSRSEMNVSTLELGDSALYLCASSRGTGSYTEAFFGQGTRLTVV.

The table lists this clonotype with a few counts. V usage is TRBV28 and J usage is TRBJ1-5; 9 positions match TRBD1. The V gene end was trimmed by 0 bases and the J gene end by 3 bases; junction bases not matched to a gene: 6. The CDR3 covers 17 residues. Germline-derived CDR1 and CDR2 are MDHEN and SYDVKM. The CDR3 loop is CASSLWTGGGPNQPQHF. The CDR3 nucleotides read TGTGCCAGCAGTTTATGGACAGGGGGGGGCCCCAATCAGCCCCAGCATTTT. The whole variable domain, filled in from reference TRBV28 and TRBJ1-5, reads DVKVTQSSRYLVKRTGEKVFLECVQDMDHENMFWYRQDPGLGLRLIYFSYDVKMKEKGDIPEGYSVSREKKERFSLILESASTNQTSMYLCASSLWTGGGPNQPQHFGDGTRLSIL.